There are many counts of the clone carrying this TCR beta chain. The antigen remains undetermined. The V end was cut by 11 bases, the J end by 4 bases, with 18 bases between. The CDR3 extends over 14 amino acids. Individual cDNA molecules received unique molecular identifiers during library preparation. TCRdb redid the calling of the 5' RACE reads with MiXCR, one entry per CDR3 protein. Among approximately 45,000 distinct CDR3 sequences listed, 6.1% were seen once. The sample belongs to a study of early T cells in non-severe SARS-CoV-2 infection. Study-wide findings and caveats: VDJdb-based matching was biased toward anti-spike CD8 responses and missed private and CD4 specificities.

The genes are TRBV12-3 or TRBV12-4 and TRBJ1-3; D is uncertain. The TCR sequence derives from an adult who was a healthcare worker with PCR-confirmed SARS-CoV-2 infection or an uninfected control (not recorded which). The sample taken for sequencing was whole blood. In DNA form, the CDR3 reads TGTGCCTCGGCGGTTGTTCCCAGGGGAAACACCATATATTTT. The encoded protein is CASAVVPRGNTIYF.